The subject of this entry is one TCR beta chain. Its antigen is not known. Compared with germline, one end of the junction differs, possibly owing to a read error. These data come from a study of molecular identifiers for immune sequencing clone quantification. Study-level information: Replicates split RNA from roughly 20,000 or 100,000 naive CD8 cells five ways, and the researchers sequenced four portions. Study-wide results and limits: Clones above 20 RNA copies held over 97% of effector molecules, under 1% in naive cells.

The CDR3 extends over 13 amino acids. Germline V gene data show CDR1 as ENHRY and CDR2 as SYGVKD. MiXCR, run by TCRdb on the PCR reads, gives a single entry per CDR3 protein. The sample consists of about 630,000 distinct CDR3 sequences, roughly 25% of them appearing once. The authors sorted naive CD8 T cells as CD8+CD4-CCR7+CD45RA+. This chain connects TRBV10-3 to TRBJ2-3; TRBD2 aligns across 8 bases. The sequenced sample was naive CD8+ T cells from blood, with Jurkat cell RNA spiked in. Subset here: FACS-sorted CD8+CD4-CCR7+CD45RA+ naive T cells. The receptor comes from a human donor in good health. Some libraries in this study had Jurkat cell RNA spiked in. DNA for the CDR3: TGTGCCATCAGTGGGGTTAGCGGGGATACGCGGTATTTT. Translation: CAISGVSGDTRYF.